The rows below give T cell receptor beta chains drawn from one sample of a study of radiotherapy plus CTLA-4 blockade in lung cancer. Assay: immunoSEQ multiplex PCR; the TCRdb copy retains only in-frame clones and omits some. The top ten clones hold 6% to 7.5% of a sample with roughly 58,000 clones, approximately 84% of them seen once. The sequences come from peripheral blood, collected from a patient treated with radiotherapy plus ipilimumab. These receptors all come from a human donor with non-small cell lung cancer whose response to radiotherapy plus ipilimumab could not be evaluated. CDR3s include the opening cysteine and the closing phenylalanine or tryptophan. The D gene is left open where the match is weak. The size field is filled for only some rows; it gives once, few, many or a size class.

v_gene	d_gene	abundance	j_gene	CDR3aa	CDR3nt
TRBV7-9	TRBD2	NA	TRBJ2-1	CASSLGGTSQHNEQFF	TGTGCCAGCAGCTTAGGTGGGACTAGCCAACACAATGAGCAGTTCTTC
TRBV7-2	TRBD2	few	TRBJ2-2	CASSPTSGGNTGELFF	TGTGCCAGCAGCCCGACTAGCGGGGGAAACACCGGGGAGCTGTTTTTT
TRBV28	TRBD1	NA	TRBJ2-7	CASSRTGGNEQYF	TGTGCCAGCAGCCGGACAGGGGGCAACGAGCAGTACTTC
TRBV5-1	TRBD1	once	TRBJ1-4	CASSLAPGQGSEKLFF	TGCGCCAGCAGCTTGGCCCCGGGACAGGGTAGTGAAAAACTGTTTTTT
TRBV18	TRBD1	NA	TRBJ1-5	CASSLQGGRNQPQHF	TGTGCCAGCTCCCTCCAGGGGGGTCGCAATCAGCCCCAGCATTTT
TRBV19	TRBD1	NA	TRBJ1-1	CASSSRTGGNTEAFF	TGTGCCAGTAGTTCCCGGACAGGGGGCAACACTGAAGCTTTCTTT
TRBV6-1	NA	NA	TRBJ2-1	CASSDRVDEQFF	TGTGCCAGCAGTGACCGGGTGGATGAGCAGTTCTTC
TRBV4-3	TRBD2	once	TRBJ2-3	CASSQDRGGSYTDTQYF	TGCGCCAGCAGCCAAGATCGAGGCGGGAGCTACACAGATACGCAGTATTTT
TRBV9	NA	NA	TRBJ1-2	CASSRDYGYTF	TGTGCCAGCAGCCGTGACTATGGCTACACCTTC
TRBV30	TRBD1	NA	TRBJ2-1	CAYQTGDGEQFF	TGTGCCTACCAGACAGGGGACGGTGAGCAGTTCTTC
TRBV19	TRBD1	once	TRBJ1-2	CASSIGPGQNYGYTF	TGTGCCAGTAGTATAGGGCCGGGACAGAACTATGGCTACACCTTC
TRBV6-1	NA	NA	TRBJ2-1	CASRITVRDEQFF	TGTGCCAGCAGAATTACGGTTCGCGATGAGCAGTTCTTC
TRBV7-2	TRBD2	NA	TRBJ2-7	CASSPSSGRVYEQYF	TGTGCCAGCAGCCCCTCGAGCGGGAGAGTCTACGAGCAGTACTTC
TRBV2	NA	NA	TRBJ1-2	CASRPLPPGQGRGYGYTF	TGTGCCAGCAGACCGCTTCCCCCTGGACAAGGGCGAGGCTATGGCTACACCTTC
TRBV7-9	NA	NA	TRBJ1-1	CASSLAPGADTEAFF	TGTGCCAGCAGCTTAGCGCCCGGCGCGGACACTGAAGCTTTCTTT
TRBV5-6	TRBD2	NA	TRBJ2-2	CASSLLAGVNTGELFF	TGTGCCAGCAGCTTACTAGCGGGGGTTAACACCGGGGAGCTGTTTTTT
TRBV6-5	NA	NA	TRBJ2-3	CASGGTESTDTQYF	TGTGCCAGCGGGGGGACAGAGAGCACAGATACGCAGTATTTT
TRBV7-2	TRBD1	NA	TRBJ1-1	CASSLDHRGGAEAFF	TGTGCCAGCAGCTTAGACCACAGGGGAGGAGCTGAAGCTTTCTTT
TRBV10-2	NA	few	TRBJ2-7	CASSDQGLPYEQYF	TGCGCCAGCAGTGATCAGGGACTCCCCTACGAGCAGTACTTC
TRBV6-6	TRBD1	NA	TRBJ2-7	CASLGPGTGTYEQYF	TGTGCCAGCTTGGGCCCCGGGACAGGCACCTACGAGCAGTACTTC
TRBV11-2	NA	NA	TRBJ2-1	CASSSGRGRIEQFF	TGTGCCAGCAGCTCGGGGAGAGGGCGAATTGAGCAGTTCTTC
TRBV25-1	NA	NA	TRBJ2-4	CASSDGGRAKNIQYF	TGTGCCAGCAGTGATGGGGGGAGAGCCAAAAACATTCAGTACTTC
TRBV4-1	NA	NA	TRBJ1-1	CASSQEASGAFF	TGCGCCAGCAGCCAAGAGGCTTCCGGGGCTTTCTTT
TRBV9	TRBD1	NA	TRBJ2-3	CASSAWDRGNTQYF	TGTGCCAGCAGCGCTTGGGACAGGGGTAATACGCAGTATTTT
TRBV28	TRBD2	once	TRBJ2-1	CASSESGTSGLYSEQFF	TGTGCCAGCAGTGAGTCTGGGACTAGCGGGCTCTACAGTGAGCAGTTCTTC
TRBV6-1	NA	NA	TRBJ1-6	CASSESEGSPLHF	TGTGCCAGCAGTGAAAGCGAGGGTTCACCCCTCCACTTT
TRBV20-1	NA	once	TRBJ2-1	CSARRDNEQFF	TGCAGTGCTAGACGAGACAATGAGCAGTTCTTC
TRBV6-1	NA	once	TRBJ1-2	CASSEGTVSSGYGYTF	TGTGCCAGCAGCGAAGGTACGGTTTCATCTGGCTATGGCTACACCTTC
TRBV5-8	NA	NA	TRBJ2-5	CASSPPAGQETQYF	TGTGCCAGCAGCCCCCCGGCGGGGCAAGAGACCCAGTACTTC
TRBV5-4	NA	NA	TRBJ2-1	CASRRGNELKKQFF	TGTGCCAGCAGAAGAGGGAATGAACTAAAGAAGCAGTTCTTC
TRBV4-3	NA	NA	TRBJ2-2	CASSPGLAIGELFF	TGCGCCAGCAGCCCGGGATTGGCAATTGGGGAGCTGTTTTTT
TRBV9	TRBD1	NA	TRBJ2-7	CASSAGTGGTGGQYF	TGTGCCAGCAGCGCCGGGACAGGGGGCACTGGTGGGCAGTACTTC
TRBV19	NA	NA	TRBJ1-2	CASSIGRGSPNYGYTF	TGTGCCAGTAGTATAGGACGGGGGTCCCCTAACTATGGCTACACCTTC
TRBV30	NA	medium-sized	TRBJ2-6	CAWSVRSGDVLTF	TGTGCCTGGAGTGTACGGTCAGGGGACGTCCTGACTTTC
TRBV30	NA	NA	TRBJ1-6	CAWSVITADSPLHF	TGTGCCTGGAGTGTTATAACAGCAGATTCACCCCTCCACTTT
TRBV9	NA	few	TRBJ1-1	CASSVEQGLDTEAFF	TGTGCCAGCAGCGTAGAACAGGGATTAGACACTGAAGCTTTCTTT
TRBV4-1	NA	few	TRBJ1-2	CASRPTGRTYGYTF	TGCGCCAGCAGACCTACAGGGAGAACCTATGGCTACACCTTC
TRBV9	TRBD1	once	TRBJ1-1	CASSVVPTGDGATEAFF	TGTGCCAGCAGCGTAGTCCCGACAGGGGACGGGGCGACTGAAGCTTTCTTT
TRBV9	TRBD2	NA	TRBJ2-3	CASSVASGGTDTQYF	TGTGCCAGCAGCGTAGCGAGCGGGGGCACAGATACGCAGTATTTT
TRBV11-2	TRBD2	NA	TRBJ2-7	CASSLTSGLSYEQYF	TGTGCCAGCAGCTTAACTAGCGGCCTCTCCTACGAGCAGTACTTC
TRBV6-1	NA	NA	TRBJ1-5	CASREGNSNQPQHF	TGTGCCAGTAGGGAGGGGAACAGCAATCAGCCCCAGCATTTT
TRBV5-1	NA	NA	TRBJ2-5	CASSSGQFEAQETQYF	TGCGCCAGCAGCTCCGGACAGTTTGAGGCCCAAGAGACCCAGTACTTC
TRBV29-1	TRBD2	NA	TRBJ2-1	CSATHSGSRHEQFF	TGCAGCGCCACCCATAGCGGGAGTCGACATGAGCAGTTCTTC
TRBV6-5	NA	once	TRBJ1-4	CASRSGPGEKLFF	TGTGCCAGCAGATCCGGACCGGGGGAAAAACTGTTTTTT
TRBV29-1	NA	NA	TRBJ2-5	CSVALMEGETQYF	TGCAGCGTTGCGTTGATGGAGGGAGAGACCCAGTACTTC
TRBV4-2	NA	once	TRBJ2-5	CASSRGLPSQETQYF	TGTGCCAGCAGCCGGGGACTTCCCTCACAGGAGACCCAGTACTTC
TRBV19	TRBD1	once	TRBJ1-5	CASSRQGKGNQPQHF	TGTGCCAGTAGTCGACAGGGAAAAGGTAATCAGCCCCAGCATTTT
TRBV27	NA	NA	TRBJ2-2	CASSLSIRVGRELFF	TGTGCCAGCAGTTTATCGATCCGGGTTGGCCGGGAGCTGTTTTTT
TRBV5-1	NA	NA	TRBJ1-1	CASSLFRAGTEAFF	TGCGCCAGCAGCTTGTTTAGGGCGGGCACTGAAGCTTTCTTT
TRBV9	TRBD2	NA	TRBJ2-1	CASSVGLAGEDEQFF	TGTGCCAGCAGCGTAGGCCTAGCGGGAGAAGATGAGCAGTTCTTC